In its sample, the clone carrying this T cell receptor (beta chain) was seen a few times. Original processing notes: Reference gene primers were amplified, and this amplification served to estimate nucleated cell counts. This table comes from immunoSEQ multiplex PCR, and its TCRdb copy is limited to in-frame clones, with some not included. D and trimming come from the DNA, and the V and J calls and clone size come from that table. The sample has roughly 120,000 clones; about 85% are singletons. The germline CDR1 and CDR2 sequences are MGHRA and YSYEKL. The V gene end was trimmed by 0 bases and the J gene end by 3 bases; junction bases not matched to a gene: 7. This CDR3 comprises 16 residues. This entry belongs to a study of blood T cell repertoires in COVID-19. Study-wide context: PBMCs, B-cell-depleted T cells, or T cells provided the cDNA or gDNA that made up the material.

The sequencing sample was made of peripheral blood. The origin of this receptor is a human donor in a cohort sampled during active COVID-19. The chain uses TRBV4-1 and TRBJ2-7, with 8 positions matching TRBD1. CDR3 nucleotide sequence: TGCGCCAGCAGCCAAGATACGACAGGGGAGGTCTACGAGCAGTACTTC. As protein: CASSQDTTGEVYEQYF.